This T cell receptor (beta chain) was retrieved from a study of early stage breast cancer tumors (dated by TCRdb to about 2017). Context from the whole study: Of the approximately 15 invasive breast tumors, 12 to 13 were found to be estrogen receptor-positive, progesterone receptor-positive and HER2-negative. About 70% of the 12 ER+/PR+/HER2- tumors were invasive ductal carcinomas, while the other four were invasive lobular carcinomas. On average, each sample got around 10-fold read coverage. A total of over 2 million templates, representing some 1 million unique clonotypes, were detected across all samples.

With regard to this clone: Its antigen is still unknown. There are no base qualities to consult, and no much larger clone falls within one base.

Study-wide findings and limitations: Greater similarity was observed between blood and normal breast repertoires than between blood and tumor repertoires, and tumor was distinguished from normal in 14 of 16 patients when each tissue was compared with blood. Enriched TCRB sequences shared across patients were found to be mostly commonly generated sequences that were unlikely to play an important role in the tumor microenvironment. Compared with adjacent normal breast tissue, tumors had about 2.5-fold higher T cell density and higher clonality. Bulk genomic DNA sequencing of unsorted cells missed chain pairing and functional markers such as CD4, CD8 and FOXP3. The small cohort size prevented analysis by tumor subtype.

Two independent genomic DNA replicates were amplified for each sample, with around 0.5 ug used for blood and approximately 1.5 ug for tumor or normal breast. TCRB sequencing of genomic DNA was carried out with the ImmunoSeq Intro kit according to the manufacturer's instructions. The multiplex PCR ran for 30 to 35 cycles using proprietary primers and spike-in control sequences for absolute quantification. Single-end 150-bp reads were used to sequence an 87-bp fragment covering the CDR3 and the flanking V and J genes. Each lane of an Illumina MiSeq running version 3.0 chemistry carried seven multiplexed samples, with two replicates apiece. The original pipeline was this. Raw data were processed with the vendor's proprietary pipeline, and both replicates were merged into a single result per sample. A clonotype was defined as productive rearrangements that share the same V-gene family, CDR3 amino acid sequence and J-gene segment. Clonality was computed as 1 minus the normalized Shannon entropy (Pielou evenness) of TCRB abundances. To estimate T cell density, the total number of templates was divided by the input cell count, which was inferred from how much DNA went in. Recon with default parameters was used to estimate total repertoire diversity and clonality. Tumor-enriched clonotypes were defined as having over 0.1% abundance in tumor and at least 32-fold higher abundance than in normal breast. The source is immuneACCESS, and TCRdb retained only in-frame sequences with V and J called. Part of the clones is not carried over; for the studies checked, unresolved V genes explain less than half of this, and the remainder is unexplained. V, J and clone size derive from that table, while D and trimming were established from the DNA sequence. The sample table shows tens of thousands of clones, and about 78% are seen once. The ten most abundant clones make up about 7.2% of the sample.

According to the germline V gene, CDR1 reads ENHRY and CDR2 reads SYGVKD. After removal of 6 bases from V and 0 bases from J, the junction retains 8 bases not matched to a gene. Its CDR3 holds 16 amino acids, cysteine through phenylalanine. Kept here is only the CDR3 DNA, which spans 48 bases and is read in frame from base 1. The study profiled bulk TCR beta-chain repertoires in matched peripheral blood, tumor and adjacent normal breast tissue taken from some 17 patients with early-stage breast cancer. Before surgery, about 5-10 mL of whole blood was collected in EDTA tubes and processed within 2 hours. Peripheral blood mononuclear cells were isolated by Ficoll-Paque centrifugation in SepMate-50 tubes. PBMCs were cryopreserved in aliquots of roughly 1.8 to 4.5 million cells in roughly 90% FBS with around 10% DMSO and kept in liquid nitrogen. The Qiagen AllPrep DNA/RNA Mini kit was used to extract genomic DNA.

Recombination linked TRBV10-3 to TRBJ1-1, with 9 bases in between that match TRBD1. The sequence was obtained from a person aged 45-65 years with breast cancer. The sequenced sample was blood. The nucleotide sequence is TGTGCCATCAGGGACAGGGGACGGTCAATGAACACTGAAGCTTTCTTT. Its translation is CAIRDRGRSMNTEAFF.